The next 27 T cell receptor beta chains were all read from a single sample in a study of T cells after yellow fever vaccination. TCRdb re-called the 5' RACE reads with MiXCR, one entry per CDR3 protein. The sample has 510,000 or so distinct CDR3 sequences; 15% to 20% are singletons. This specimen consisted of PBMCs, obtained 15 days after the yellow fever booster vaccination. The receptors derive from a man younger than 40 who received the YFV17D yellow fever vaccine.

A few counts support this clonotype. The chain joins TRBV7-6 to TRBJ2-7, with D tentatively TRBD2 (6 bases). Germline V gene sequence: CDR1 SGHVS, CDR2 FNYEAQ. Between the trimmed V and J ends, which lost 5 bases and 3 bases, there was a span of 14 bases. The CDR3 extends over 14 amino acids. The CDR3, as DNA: TGTGCCAGCAGCCCCTCCGGGACTTACTACGAGCAGTACTTC. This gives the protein CASSPSGTYYEQYF.

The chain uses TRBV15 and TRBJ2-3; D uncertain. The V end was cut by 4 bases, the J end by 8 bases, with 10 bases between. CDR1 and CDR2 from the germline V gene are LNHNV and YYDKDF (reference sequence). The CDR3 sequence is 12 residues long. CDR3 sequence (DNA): TGTGCCACCAGCACCCCTTGGGGTACGCAGTATTTT. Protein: CATSTPWGTQYF.

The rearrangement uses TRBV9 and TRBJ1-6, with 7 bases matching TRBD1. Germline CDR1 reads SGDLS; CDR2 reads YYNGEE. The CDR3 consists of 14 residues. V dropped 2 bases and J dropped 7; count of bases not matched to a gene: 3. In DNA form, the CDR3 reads TGTGCCAGCAGCGTCAGGGGGGGGAATTCACCCCTCCACTTT. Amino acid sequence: CASSVRGGNSPLHF. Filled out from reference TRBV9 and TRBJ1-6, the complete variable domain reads DSGVTQTPKHLITATGQRVTLRCSPRSGDLSVYWYQQSLDQGLQFLIQYYNGEERAKGNILERFSAQQFPDLHSELNLSSLELGDSALYFCASSVRGGNSPLHFGNGTRLTVT.

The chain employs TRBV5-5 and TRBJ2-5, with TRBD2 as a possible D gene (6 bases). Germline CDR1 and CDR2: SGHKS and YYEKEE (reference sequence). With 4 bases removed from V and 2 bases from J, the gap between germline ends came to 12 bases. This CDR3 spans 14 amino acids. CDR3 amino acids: CASSPTSLQETQYF. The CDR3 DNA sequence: TGTGCCAGCAGCCCGACTAGTCTTCAAGAGACCCAGTACTTC.

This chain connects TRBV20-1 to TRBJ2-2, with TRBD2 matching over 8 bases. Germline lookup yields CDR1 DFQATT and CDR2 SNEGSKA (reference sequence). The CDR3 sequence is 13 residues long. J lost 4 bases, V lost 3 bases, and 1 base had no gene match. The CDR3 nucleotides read TGCAGTGCTAGGGCGGGAGGCACCGGGGAGCTGTTTTTT. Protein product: CSARAGGTGELFF.

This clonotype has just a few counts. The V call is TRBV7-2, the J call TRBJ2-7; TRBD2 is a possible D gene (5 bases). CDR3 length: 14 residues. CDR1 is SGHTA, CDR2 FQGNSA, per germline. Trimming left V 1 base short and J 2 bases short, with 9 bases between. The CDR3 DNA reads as TGTGCCAGCAGCTTAGAGGTTAGCGCCTACGAGCAGTACTTC. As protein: CASSLEVSAYEQYF. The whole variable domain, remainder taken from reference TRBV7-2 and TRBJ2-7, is GAGVSQSPSNKVTEKGKDVELRCDPISGHTALYWYRQSLGQGLEFLIYFQGNSAPDKSGLPSDRFSAERTGGSVSTLTIQRTQQEDSAVYLCASSLEVSAYEQYFGPGTRLTVT.

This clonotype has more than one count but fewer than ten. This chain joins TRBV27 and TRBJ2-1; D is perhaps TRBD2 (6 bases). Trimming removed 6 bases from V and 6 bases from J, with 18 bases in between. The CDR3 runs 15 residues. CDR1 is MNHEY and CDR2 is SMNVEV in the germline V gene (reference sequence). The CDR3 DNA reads TGTGCCAGCAGCCCGGGACTCACGTCGATCAATGAGCAGTTCTTC. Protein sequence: CASSPGLTSINEQFF.

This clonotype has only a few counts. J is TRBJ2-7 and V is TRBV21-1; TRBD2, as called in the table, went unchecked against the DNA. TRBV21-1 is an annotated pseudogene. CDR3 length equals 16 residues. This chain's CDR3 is CASSKGEGYHSYEQYF. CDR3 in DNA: TGTGCCAGCAGCAAAGGGGAGGGATACCACTCCTACGAGCAGTACTTC.

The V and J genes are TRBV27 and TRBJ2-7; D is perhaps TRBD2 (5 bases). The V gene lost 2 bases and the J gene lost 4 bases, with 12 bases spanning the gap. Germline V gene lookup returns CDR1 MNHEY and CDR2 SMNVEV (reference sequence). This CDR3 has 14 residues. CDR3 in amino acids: CASSLAMRAYEQYF. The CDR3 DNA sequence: TGTGCCAGCAGTTTAGCGATGAGGGCGTACGAGCAGTACTTC.

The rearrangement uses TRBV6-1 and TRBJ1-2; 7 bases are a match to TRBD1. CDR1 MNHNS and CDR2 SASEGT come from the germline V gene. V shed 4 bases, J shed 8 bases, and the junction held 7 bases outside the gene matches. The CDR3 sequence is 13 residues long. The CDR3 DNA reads TGTGCCAGCAGTGTAGACAGGGTTGGCGGCTACACCTTC. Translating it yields CASSVDRVGGYTF.

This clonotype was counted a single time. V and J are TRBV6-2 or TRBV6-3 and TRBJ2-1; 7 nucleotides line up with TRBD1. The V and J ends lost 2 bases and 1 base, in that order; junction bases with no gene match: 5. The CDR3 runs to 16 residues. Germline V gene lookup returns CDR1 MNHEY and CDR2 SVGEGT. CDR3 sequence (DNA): TGTGCCAGCAGTTACAGGGGGCGAAGGTCCTACAATGAGCAGTTCTTC. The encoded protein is CASSYRGRRSYNEQFF.

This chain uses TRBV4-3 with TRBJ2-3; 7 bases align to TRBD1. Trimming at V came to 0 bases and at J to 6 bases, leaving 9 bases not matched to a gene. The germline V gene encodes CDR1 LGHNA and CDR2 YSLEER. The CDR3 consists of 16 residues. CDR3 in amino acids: CASSQDWTGGADTQYF. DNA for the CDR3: TGCGCCAGCAGCCAAGATTGGACAGGAGGTGCGGATACGCAGTATTTT.

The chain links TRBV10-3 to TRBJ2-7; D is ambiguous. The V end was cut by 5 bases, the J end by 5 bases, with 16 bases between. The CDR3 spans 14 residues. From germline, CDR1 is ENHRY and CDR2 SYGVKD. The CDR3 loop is CAISRRLTPDEQYF. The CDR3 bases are TGTGCCATCAGTCGTCGGCTGACACCGGACGAGCAGTACTTC.

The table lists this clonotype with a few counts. This chain's CDR3 is CASSQNGQGITGANVLTF. The DNA of the CDR3 is TGTGCCAGCAGCCAAAACGGACAGGGGATTACTGGGGCCAACGTCCTGACTTTC. The gene calls are TRBV4-2 and TRBJ2-6, with 9 bases that match TRBD1. The CDR3 spans 18 residues. CDR1 is LGHNA, CDR2 YNFKEQ, per germline. V trimming: 2 bases; J trimming: 2 bases; junction bases outside the gene matches: 7.

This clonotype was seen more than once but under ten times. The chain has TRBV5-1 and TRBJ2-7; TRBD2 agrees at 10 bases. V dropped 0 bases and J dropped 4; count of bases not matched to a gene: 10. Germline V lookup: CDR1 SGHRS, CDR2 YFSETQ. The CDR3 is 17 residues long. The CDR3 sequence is CASSLEGASGSVYEQYF. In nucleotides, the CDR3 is TGCGCCAGCAGCTTGGAGGGGGCTAGCGGGAGTGTTTACGAGCAGTACTTC.

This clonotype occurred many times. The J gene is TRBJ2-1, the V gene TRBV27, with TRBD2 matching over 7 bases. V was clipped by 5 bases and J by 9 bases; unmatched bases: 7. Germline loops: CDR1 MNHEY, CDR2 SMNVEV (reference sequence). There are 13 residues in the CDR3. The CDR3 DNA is TGTGCCAGCAGTCCAACGACTAGCCTTGAGCAGTTCTTC. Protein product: CASSPTTSLEQFF.

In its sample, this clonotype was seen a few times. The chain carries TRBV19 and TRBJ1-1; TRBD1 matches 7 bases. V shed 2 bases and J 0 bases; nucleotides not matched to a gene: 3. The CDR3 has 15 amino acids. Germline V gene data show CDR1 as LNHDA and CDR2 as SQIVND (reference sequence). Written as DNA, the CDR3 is TGTGCCAGTAGTATAACAGGGGTCATGAACACTGAAGCTTTCTTT. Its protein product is CASSITGVMNTEAFF.

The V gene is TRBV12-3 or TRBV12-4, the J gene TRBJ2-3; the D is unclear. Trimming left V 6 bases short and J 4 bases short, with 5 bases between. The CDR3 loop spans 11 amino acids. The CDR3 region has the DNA TGTGCCAGCAGAATCGCAGATACGCAGTATTTT. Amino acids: CASRIADTQYF.

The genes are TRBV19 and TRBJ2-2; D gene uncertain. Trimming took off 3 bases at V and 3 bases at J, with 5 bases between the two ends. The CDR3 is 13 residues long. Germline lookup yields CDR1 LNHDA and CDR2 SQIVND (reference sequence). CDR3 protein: CASSIDYTGELFF. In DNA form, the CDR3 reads TGTGCCAGTAGTATCGACTACACCGGGGAGCTGTTTTTT.

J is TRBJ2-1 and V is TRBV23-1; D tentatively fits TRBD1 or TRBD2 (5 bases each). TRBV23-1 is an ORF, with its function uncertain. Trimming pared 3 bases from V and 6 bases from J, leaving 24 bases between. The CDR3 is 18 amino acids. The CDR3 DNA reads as TGCGCCAGCAGTCAGGGGGTATCGGGCCGGCTTTTGGTCAATGAGCAGTTCTTC. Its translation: CASSQGVSGRLLVNEQFF.

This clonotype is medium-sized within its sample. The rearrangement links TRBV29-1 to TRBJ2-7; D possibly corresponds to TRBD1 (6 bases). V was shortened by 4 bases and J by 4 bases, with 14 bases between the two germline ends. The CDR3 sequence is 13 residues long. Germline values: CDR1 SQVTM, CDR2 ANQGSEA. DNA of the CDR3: TGCAGCGTTGGTGTAAGCCAGGGGTACGAGCAGTACTTC. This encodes CSVGVSQGYEQYF.

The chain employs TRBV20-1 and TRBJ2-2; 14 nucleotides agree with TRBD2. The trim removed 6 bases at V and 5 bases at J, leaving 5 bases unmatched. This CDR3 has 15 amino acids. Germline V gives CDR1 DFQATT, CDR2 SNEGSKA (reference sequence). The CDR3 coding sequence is TGCAGTGCAACCGGGACTAGCGGGAGAACCGGGGAGCTGTTTTTT. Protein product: CSATGTSGRTGELFF.

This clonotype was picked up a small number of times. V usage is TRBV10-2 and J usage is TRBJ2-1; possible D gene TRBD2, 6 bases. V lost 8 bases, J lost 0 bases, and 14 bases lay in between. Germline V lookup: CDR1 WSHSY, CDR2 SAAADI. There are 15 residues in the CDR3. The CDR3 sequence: CASEGAGSSYNEQFF. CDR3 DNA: TGCGCCAGCGAGGGTGCGGGAAGCTCCTACAATGAGCAGTTCTTC.

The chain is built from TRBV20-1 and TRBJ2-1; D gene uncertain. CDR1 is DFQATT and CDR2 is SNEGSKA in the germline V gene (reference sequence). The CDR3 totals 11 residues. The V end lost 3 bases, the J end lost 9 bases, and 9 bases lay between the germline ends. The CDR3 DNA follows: TGCAGTGCTAGGGAGTCCGGTGAGCAGTTCTTC. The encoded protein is CSARESGEQFF.

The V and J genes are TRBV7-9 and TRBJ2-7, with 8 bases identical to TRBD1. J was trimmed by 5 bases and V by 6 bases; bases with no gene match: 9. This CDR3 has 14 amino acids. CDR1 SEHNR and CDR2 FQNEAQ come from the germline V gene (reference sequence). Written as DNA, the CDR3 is TGTGCCAGCAGTTTAACAGGGGGAAAGGACGAGCAGTACTTC. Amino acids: CASSLTGGKDEQYF.

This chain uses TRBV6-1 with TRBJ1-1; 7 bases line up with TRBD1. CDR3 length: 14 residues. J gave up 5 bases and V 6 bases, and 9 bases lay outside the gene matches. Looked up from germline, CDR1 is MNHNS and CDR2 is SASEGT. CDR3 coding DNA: TGTGCCAGCAGCTCACAACAGGGGTGGACTGAAGCTTTCTTT. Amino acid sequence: CASSSQQGWTEAFF.

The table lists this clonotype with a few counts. This chain's CDR3 is CSARDGGRGTGELFF. CDR3 DNA: TGCAGTGCCCGAGACGGTGGCAGGGGGACCGGGGAGCTGTTTTTT. This chain uses TRBV20-1 with TRBJ2-2, with 7 bases aligning to TRBD1. Germline-derived CDR1 and CDR2 are DFQATT and SNEGSKA (reference sequence). Trimming at V came to 6 bases and at J to 5 bases, leaving 12 bases not matched to a gene. This CDR3 spans 15 amino acids.